These T cell receptor beta chains were read from a single sample in a study of OX40 agonist ivuxolimab in advanced cancers. The table came from immunoSEQ multiplex PCR; TCRdb's copy has only in-frame clones and leaves some out. The table includes nearly 85,000 clones, 70% to 90% detected once. The input for sequencing was CD4+ or CD8+ T cells sorted from blood, taken in a trial of the OX40 agonist ivuxolimab. The receptors shown here come from an adult with an advanced solid tumor such as melanoma, head and neck, liver or kidney cancer. CDR3s include the opening cysteine and the closing phenylalanine or tryptophan. The D gene is left open where the match is weak. Clone size is shown for a subset of rows, as once, few, many or a class of expanded clone.

13 | NA | TRBJ2-5 | NA | TRBV6-5 | TGTGCCAGCAGTGAAGTCTTCGGGGAGACCCAGTACTTC | CASSEVFGETQYF
11 | NA | TRBJ1-1 | few | TRBV20-1 | TGCAGTGCTAGCTGGCAGCAAGAAGCTTTCTTT | CSASWQQEAFF
13 | TRBD1 | TRBJ2-1 | NA | TRBV15 | TGTGCCACCAGCAGAGGTTCGACAGGGGAGCAGTTCTTC | CATSRGSTGEQFF
15 | NA | TRBJ1-4 | NA | TRBV18 | TGTGCCAGCTCACCAGAAGGAAGAATGAACGAAAAACTGTTTTTT | CASSPEGRMNEKLFF
13 | NA | TRBJ1-2 | NA | TRBV28 | TGTGCCAGCAGTTCGCTTGGAGGGTATGGCTACACCTTC | CASSSLGGYGYTF
16 | NA | TRBJ1-6 | NA | TRBV18 | TGTGCCAGCTCACCAAGAGGGAGCTCCTATAATTCACCCCTCCACTTT | CASSPRGSSYNSPLHF
14 | NA | TRBJ2-4 | few | TRBV11-3 | TGTGCCAGCAGCTTAGGGAGGTCCACGGACATTCAGTACTTC | CASSLGRSTDIQYF
13 | TRBD1 | TRBJ1-2 | NA | TRBV30 | TGTGCCTGGAGCCCCGGGACAGGGGAAGGCTACACCTTC | CAWSPGTGEGYTF
13 | NA | TRBJ2-3 | NA | TRBV12-5 | TGTGCTAGTGGCTCGTCGGGGGCAGATACGCAGTATTTT | CASGSSGADTQYF
18 | TRBD2 | TRBJ2-1 | NA | TRBV7-2 | TGTGCCAGCAGCCCATTCCCTTCTAGCGGGGGGACATACAATGAGCAGTTCTTC | CASSPFPSSGGTYNEQFF
18 | TRBD2 | TRBJ2-3 | NA | TRBV4-2 | TGTGCCAGCAGCCTTCCATCCGGGCCGGGGGGACGCACAGATACGCAGTATTTT | CASSLPSGPGGRTDTQYF
17 | NA | TRBJ1-5 | NA | TRBV11-2 | TGTGCCAGCAGCTTATTTGGCGTGGGCCCTAGCAATCAGCCCCAGCATTTT | CASSLFGVGPSNQPQHF
15 | NA | TRBJ1-3 | few | TRBV11-2 | TGTGCCAGCAGCCTAGCCGGGACACTGGGAAACACCATATATTTT | CASSLAGTLGNTIYF
13 | TRBD1 | TRBJ1-6 | NA | TRBV6-1 | TGTGCCGGGACCCGGGACAGAGCTTCACCCCTCCACTTT | CAGTRDRASPLHF
13 | NA | TRBJ1-1 | once | TRBV10-3 | TGTGCCATCAGTGGTCCTCAGCAGGCGGAAGCTTTCTTT | CAISGPQQAEAFF
17 | TRBD1 | TRBJ1-2 | NA | TRBV7-2 | TGTGCCAGCAGCCCAACGGGTTATCGGGACAGGGATTATGGCTACACCTTC | CASSPTGYRDRDYGYTF
14 | NA | TRBJ2-5 | NA | TRBV29-1 | TGCAGCGTTGAAGGCCTTAACTGGGGAGAGACCCAGTACTTC | CSVEGLNWGETQYF
14 | NA | TRBJ2-3 | NA | TRBV11-3 | TGTGCCAGCAGCCCCTCGGCGGCAACAGATACGCAGTATTTT | CASSPSAATDTQYF
12 | NA | TRBJ1-3 | NA | TRBV7-6 | TGTGCCAGCGGGGACTTGCAAAACACCATATATTTT | CASGDLQNTIYF
14 | TRBD2 | TRBJ2-5 | NA | TRBV28 | TGTGCCAGCAGCCCGGGGGGGGGCGTAGAGACCCAGTACTTC | CASSPGGGVETQYF
15 | NA | TRBJ2-3 | NA | TRBV18 | TGTGCCAGCTCACCAGGATTAGGCGGCACAGATACGCAGTATTTT | CASSPGLGGTDTQYF
16 | NA | TRBJ2-2 | NA | TRBV7-6 | TGTGCCAGCAGCTTAGCACAGAGTTCTTACACCGGGGAGCTGTTTTTT | CASSLAQSSYTGELFF
14 | NA | TRBJ2-7 | NA | TRBV28 | TGTGCCAGAGAGATAGGGATTCGGTCGGACGAGCAGTACTTC | CAREIGIRSDEQYF
16 | TRBD1 | TRBJ2-1 | NA | TRBV5-6 | TGTGCCAGCAGCTTTCTCGGGACAGCTACCTACAATGAGCAGTTCTTC | CASSFLGTATYNEQFF
14 | NA | TRBJ1-2 | NA | TRBV19 | TGTGCCAGTAGTATTCCCCCGGGAAGCTATGGCTACACCTTC | CASSIPPGSYGYTF
15 | NA | TRBJ1-6 | once | TRBV7-9 | TGTGCCAGCAGCTTAGGTGGGGGAATTAATTCACCCCTCCACTTT | CASSLGGGINSPLHF
11 | NA | TRBJ1-2 | NA | TRBV6-5 | TGTGCCGTCCGGACGGACTATGGCTACACCTTC | CAVRTDYGYTF
13 | NA | TRBJ2-5 | NA | TRBV7-3 | TGTGCCAGCAGCCCAACAGGGCAAGAGACCCAGTACTTC | CASSPTGQETQYF
17 | TRBD1 | TRBJ2-3 | NA | TRBV9 | TGTGCCAGCAGCCCCAGACAGGGGGGCATTACCACAGATACGCAGTATTTT | CASSPRQGGITTDTQYF
11 | NA | TRBJ1-1 | NA | TRBV19 | TGTGCCAGTAAGATGAACACTGAAGCTTTCTTT | CASKMNTEAFF
13 | TRBD1 | TRBJ2-7 | NA | TRBV6-4 | TGTGCCAGCAGTGACGTGACAGGGGGCGCACAGTACTTC | CASSDVTGGAQYF
14 | NA | TRBJ1-3 | once | TRBV7-6 | TGTGCCAGCAGCTTAGTAGAGGGGGGAAACACCATATATTTT | CASSLVEGGNTIYF
15 | TRBD1 | TRBJ2-1 | NA | TRBV5-1 | TGCGCCAGCAGCTTGGGGACAGGGACCGGGGATGAGCAGTTCTTC | CASSLGTGTGDEQFF
15 | TRBD2 | TRBJ2-7 | NA | TRBV5-4 | TGTGCCAGCAGCTCCGGACTAGCGGAGACCTACGAGCAGTACTTC | CASSSGLAETYEQYF
15 | TRBD2 | TRBJ2-3 | NA | TRBV28 | TGTGCCAGCAGTTCCTCCGGGACTATTACAGATACGCAGTATTTT | CASSSSGTITDTQYF
14 | NA | TRBJ1-2 | NA | TRBV28 | TGTGCCAGCAGTTTAATCGGGGAGAACTATGGCTACACCTTC | CASSLIGENYGYTF
15 | NA | TRBJ1-5 | NA | TRBV5-1 | TGCGCCAGCAGCCCCGGGGGGGGCCTCGGTCAGCCCCAGCATTTT | CASSPGGGLGQPQHF
12 | NA | TRBJ1-2 | NA | TRBV4-3 | TGCGCCAGCAGCCAAGGGGGCTTTGGCTACACCTTC | CASSQGGFGYTF
17 | NA | TRBJ2-2 | NA | TRBV27 | TGTGCCAGCAGTTTATATTCAGGGAGAGATCGCACCGGGGAGCTGTTTTTT | CASSLYSGRDRTGELFF
13 | NA | TRBJ1-5 | NA | TRBV15 | TGTGCCACCAGCAGAGACAGGAATCAGCCCCAGCATTTT | CATSRDRNQPQHF
15 | TRBD2 | TRBJ2-2 | once | TRBV5-1 | TGCGCCAGCAGCTTTTCTAGCGGGGACACCGGGGAGCTGTTTTTT | CASSFSSGDTGELFF
12 | NA | TRBJ1-2 | NA | TRBV6-5 | TGTGCCAGCAGTTACTTTAGGGATGGCTACACCTTC | CASSYFRDGYTF
13 | NA | TRBJ1-6 | NA | TRBV27 | TGTGCCAGCAGTTTAAGAAGGGCCGAACCCCTCCACTTT | CASSLRRAEPLHF
15 | TRBD1 | TRBJ2-1 | NA | TRBV11-2 | TGTGCCAGCAGCATAAACAGGGGTGGGTACAATGAGCAGTTCTTC | CASSINRGGYNEQFF
13 | NA | TRBJ1-1 | few | TRBV9 | TGTGCCAGCAGCTCTCACGGGGACACTGAAGCTTTCTTT | CASSSHGDTEAFF
11 | NA | TRBJ1-1 | NA | TRBV6-1 | TGTGCCAGCACTGACAGATTTGAAGCTTTCTTT | CASTDRFEAFF
12 | NA | TRBJ2-3 | NA | TRBV9 | TGTGCCAGCAGCACCGCCGCGGATACGCAGTATTTT | CASSTAADTQYF
15 | NA | TRBJ1-2 | few | TRBV28 | TGTGCCAGCAGTCCGGCCCCAGGACAGTACTATGGCTACACCTTC | CASSPAPGQYYGYTF
17 | TRBD2 | TRBJ2-3 | NA | TRBV5-1 | TGCGCCAGCAGCTTGGGGACTAGCGGCCTGAGCACAGATACGCAGTATTTT | CASSLGTSGLSTDTQYF
15 | NA | TRBJ2-1 | NA | TRBV6-6 | TGTGCCAGCAGTTACCAGGACCCCTCCTACAATGAGCAGTTCTTC | CASSYQDPSYNEQFF
15 | TRBD1 | TRBJ1-6 | NA | TRBV19 | TGTGCCAGTAGCGACATCGGACAGGGGCGATCACCCCTCCACTTT | CASSDIGQGRSPLHF